This TCR beta chain is from a study of T cells after yellow fever vaccination. TCRdb independently ran MiXCR on the 5' RACE reads; one entry per CDR3 protein. The sample lists approximately 85,000 distinct CDR3 sequences; roughly 13% were seen once. Germline V CDR1 and CDR2: LGHNA, YNFKEQ. CDR3 length: 16 amino acids. V shed 3 bases and J 5 bases; nucleotides not matched to a gene: 10. This rearrangement joins TRBV4-2 to TRBJ2-7; 10 bases map to TRBD1. The TCR was taken from a man aged 18-30 years who received the YFV17D yellow fever vaccine. The input for sequencing was CD8+ T cells not binding an NS4B(214-222) dextramer, sorted from PBMCs, taken 21 days after the first yellow fever vaccination. For the CDR3, the DNA is TGTGCCAGCAGCCACGAAGGGACAGGGGTCGGGCACGAGCAGTACTTC. Protein product: CASSHEGTGVGHEQYF.